Sequencing of this T cell receptor beta chain was carried out in a study of cytomegalovirus exposure and HLA in healthy donors. Broader study findings: Of the V segments, some could not be distinguished, including TRBV6-2 and TRBV6-3, and were excluded. Common viral pathogens seemed, in a later analysis, to connect with several of the most significant clusters.

Of note for this clone: The antigen remains undetermined.

CDR3 size: 13 residues. The ends were cut back, 7 bases at V and 1 base at J, with 8 bases in the middle. The germline gives CDR1 MNHNS, CDR2 SASEGT. PCR was performed using 60 Vbeta and 13 Jbeta primers. The table came from immunoSEQ multiplex PCR; TCRdb's copy has only in-frame clones and leaves some out. The sample has around 150,000 clones, more than 80% seen once. The chain carries TRBV6-1 and TRBJ1-5; D uncertain. Sequencing used PBMCs. This sequence was found in a woman aged 18-30 years in good health and CMV-seronegative. Written as DNA, the CDR3 is TGTGCCAGCACGGTCCAAAGCAATCAGCCCCAGCATTTT. Encoded protein: CASTVQSNQPQHF.